This T cell receptor beta chain was recorded in a study of cytomegalovirus exposure and HLA in healthy donors. Overall study findings and caveats: Trimming of TCR beta V- and J-genes showed a link, identified in a later analysis, to a missense DCLRE1C variant.

This PCR relied on a set of 60 Vbeta primers and 13 Jbeta primers. Assay: immunoSEQ multiplex PCR; the TCRdb copy retains only in-frame clones and omits some. The repertoire holds about 130,000 clones, with 70% to 85% as singletons. The count of this clone is one. Its cognate antigen is unknown. J was trimmed by 2 bases and V by 7 bases; bases with no gene match: 6. The germline V gene has CDR1 GTSNPN and CDR2 SVGIG (reference sequence). The CDR3 is 13 amino acids. What was sequenced was PBMCs. The chain recombines TRBV30 with TRBJ2-7, with 9 positions matching TRBD1. This TCR came from a man between 45 and 60 years old in good health and CMV-seronegative. The CDR3 reads CAFLDRGPYEQYF. CDR3 sequence (DNA): TGTGCCTTTTTGGACAGGGGACCCTACGAGCAGTACTTC.